This T cell receptor (beta chain) was obtained from a study of cytomegalovirus exposure and HLA in healthy donors. Primers for the PCR totalled 60 Vbeta and 13 Jbeta. Clones were read by immunoSEQ multiplex PCR, and TCRdb kept only the in-frame ones, dropping some. The sample holds about 160,000 clones, 82% seen once. Study observations and caveats: Most CMV-associated TCR beta chains appeared HLA-restricted in a later analysis. Listed as cytomegalovirus-associated were 150 or so TCR beta chains.

The trim removed 5 bases at V and 5 bases at J, leaving 9 bases unmatched. The germline gives CDR1 SGHTA, CDR2 FQGNSA. The CDR3 spans 14 residues. This clone was observed once. What it binds is not known. The clonotype originates from a girl aged 10 to 17 in good health and CMV-seropositive. The chain is built from TRBV7-2 and TRBJ2-7, with 7 bases fitting TRBD1. The sample consisted of PBMCs. In DNA form, the CDR3 reads TGTGCCAGCAGCCCACAGGGGAACAAAGACGAGCAGTACTTC. Protein product: CASSPQGNKDEQYF.